Following are 3 T cell receptor beta chains from one sample sequenced in a study of cytomegalovirus exposure and HLA in healthy donors. Use of 60 Vbeta and 13 Jbeta primers characterized the PCR. Profiled with immunoSEQ multiplex PCR; TCRdb holds only in-frame clones, not every one. The data show around 150,000 clones, 76% seen once. The sample was PBMCs. The receptors were gathered from a man in his sixties in good health and CMV-seronegative.

The chain combines TRBV9 with TRBJ2-2; 8 positions match TRBD1. Germline CDR1 SGDLS, CDR2 YYNGEE. The CDR3 totals 15 residues. The J segment lost 4 bases and the V segment lost 4 bases, leaving 6 bases of the junction unmatched. In DNA, the CDR3 is TGTGCCAGCAGCCCACGACAGGGGCCCACCGGGGAGCTGTTTTTT. Protein product: CASSPRQGPTGELFF.

The chain employs TRBV5-1 and TRBJ2-7; D is unresolved. V lost 0 bases and J lost 1, with 5 bases in between. This CDR3 region has 13 residues. Germline CDR1 reads SGHRS; CDR2 reads YFSETQ. As DNA, the CDR3 is TGCGCCAGCAGCTTGGCCAGTTCCTACGAGCAGTACTTC. Translating gives CASSLASSYEQYF.

This chain links TRBV4-3 with TRBJ2-1; a weak D match, TRBD2 (5 bases). The CDR3 contains 16 residues. Germline V CDR1 and CDR2: LGHNA, YSLEER. V was pared by 0 bases and J by 4 bases, with 13 bases between. The CDR3 sequence is CASSQDPGNPYNEQFF. In DNA form, the CDR3 reads TGCGCCAGCAGCCAAGATCCGGGAAACCCATACAATGAGCAGTTCTTC.